The clone carrying this T cell receptor beta chain was seen at least ten times. Antigen unknown. Through MiXCR, TCRdb re-clonotyped the PCR reads. The table records around 34,000 clones, roughly 15% of them present only once. These data originate in a study of metastatic and nonmetastatic thyroid tumors. Study-wide results and caveats: Reportedly, malignant thyroid tumors had significantly higher TCR beta diversity than benign nodules, in blood and tumor.

Every patient was untreated before thyroid surgery. The material sequenced was blood. This TCR came from a female donor with papillary thyroid cancer or a benign thyroid nodule (not recorded which). Some clones in this sample may be carry-over from other donors' samples.

The CDR3 is CARGLAGKAGEQYF. DNA for the CDR3: TGTGCCAGAGGACTAGCGGGGAAAGCGGGGGAGCAGTACTTC. V is TRBV2 and J is TRBJ2-7, with 12 bases that match TRBD2. The germline V gene encodes CDR1 SNHLY and CDR2 FYNNEI. Trimming cost V 9 bases and J 7 bases; bases outside gene matches: 10. CDR3 length equals 14 residues.